This TCR beta chain was identified in a study of blood T cell repertoires in COVID-19. Across the whole study: Acute and convalescent COVID-19 specimens originated in the United States, Italy and Spain. Sources were T cells, B-cell-depleted T cells, or PBMCs; the material itself was cDNA or gDNA.

In the authors' methods: Amplifying reference gene primers gave estimates of nucleated cell counts. Libraries were prepared by immunoSEQ multiplex PCR; TCRdb keeps only in-frame clonotypes and omits some of them. The V and J calls and clone size were taken over from that table, and D and trimming were inferred from the DNA. The table lists roughly 120,000 clones, about two thirds of them singletons, with more than 0.75% in the top ten. This CDR3 spans 17 amino acids. V was clipped by 7 bases and J by 1 base, with 20 bases between them. CDR1 is SGHVS, CDR2 FQNEAQ, per germline. The sample taken for sequencing was peripheral blood. The TCR sequence derives from a human donor with acute or convalescent COVID-19. The donor label of this sample is uncertain. The rearrangement uses TRBV7-8 and TRBJ1-3; possibly TRBD1 for D (6 bases). The CDR3 DNA reads TGTGCCAGCAACATTAAAGGGGGAACGGAGTCTGGAAACACCATATATTTT. It translates to CASNIKGGTESGNTIYF.